The 28 T cell receptor beta chains listed next were all sequenced from one sample in a study of blood T cell repertoires in COVID-19. Measured with immunoSEQ multiplex PCR; TCRdb has only the in-frame clones, and not every one. This repertoire shows 350,000 or so clones, roughly 90% found once; its top ten account for 0.9% to 1.2%. Sample: PBMCs or T cells enriched from blood (not recorded which). These receptors were collected from a woman aged 30 to 39 who had recovered from COVID-19.

The chain recombines TRBV3-1 (or the pseudogene TRBV3-2) with TRBJ2-7; no definite D call. The CDR3 is 13 amino acids. V lost 1 base, J lost 1 base, and 5 bases lay in between. CDR1 LGHDT and CDR2 YNNKEL come from the germline V gene (reference sequence). CDR3 residues: CASSQGSSYEQYF. The CDR3 DNA sequence: TGTGCCAGCAGCCAAGGCAGTTCCTACGAGCAGTACTTC.

This chain uses TRBV28 with TRBJ1-2; D is possibly TRBD1 (5 bases). Germline CDR1 and CDR2: MDHEN and SYDVKM. Trimming took 5 bases from V and 3 from J, leaving 13 bases between them. The CDR3 loop spans 14 amino acids. DNA of the CDR3: TGTGCCAGCAGTACCGGTCAGGGTGACTATGGCTACACCTTC. Its protein is CASSTGQGDYGYTF.

This clone was recorded only once. CDR3 DNA sequence: TGCGCCAGCAGCTCTGGACAGGGGCGGGAGCCCCAGCATTTT. Amino acid sequence: CASSSGQGREPQHF. The chain couples TRBV5-1 to TRBJ1-5, with 9 bases identical to TRBD1. The V gene end was trimmed by 3 bases and the J gene end by 8 bases; junction bases not matched to a gene: 6. The CDR3 is 14 amino acids. CDR1 SGHRS and CDR2 YFSETQ come from the germline V gene.

This clone has just a few counts. The gene calls are TRBV4-1 and TRBJ1-6; D call uncertain. Trimming cost V 1 base and J 3 bases, with 10 bases left between them. The length of the CDR3 is 16 residues. The germline CDR1 and CDR2 sequences are MGHRA and YSYEKL. The CDR3 region is CASSQVHVVYNSPLHF. In DNA form, the CDR3 reads TGCGCCAGCAGCCAAGTACATGTGGTCTATAATTCACCCCTCCACTTT.

This chain links TRBV12-1 with TRBJ2-7; the D call of TRBD2 is as the table states it, not checked on the DNA. TRBV12-1 is a known pseudogene. This CDR3 spans 17 amino acids. The CDR3 here is CASSLGDSPLSSYEQYF. The CDR3 coding sequence is TGTGCCAGCAGCTTGGGGGACTCTCCACTCAGCTCCTACGAGCAGTACTTC.

The V call is TRBV4-1, the J call TRBJ2-1, with 8 bases lining up with TRBD2. The CDR3 totals 17 residues. Germline V gene data show CDR1 as MGHRA and CDR2 as YSYEKL. J gave up 6 bases and V 0 bases, and 10 bases lay outside the gene matches. As DNA, the CDR3 is TGCGCCAGCAGCCAAGATTACGGGGGGGACGCTCTCAATGAGCAGTTCTTC. Amino acids: CASSQDYGGDALNEQFF.

As DNA, the CDR3 is TGTGCCAGCAGCCAAGATATCCCGGACAGGGATAATTCACCCCTCCACTTT. Encoded protein: CASSQDIPDRDNSPLHF. The chain links TRBV4-2 to TRBJ1-6; 8 bases are shared with TRBD1. The V gene's germline CDR1 is LGHNA and CDR2 YNFKEQ. The CDR3 runs 17 residues. The junction had 6 bases not matched to a gene; V was cut back by 0 bases and J by 5 bases.

A single count supports this clone. This chain links TRBV24-1 with TRBJ2-5; perhaps TRBD2 as D (6 bases). The CDR3 spans 11 residues. V was clipped by 12 bases and J by 3 bases, with 10 bases between them. Per the germline V gene, CDR1 is KGHDR and CDR2 is SFDVKD. The CDR3 region is CAAGRKETQYF. The CDR3 DNA follows: TGTGCCGCGGGACGGAAAGAGACCCAGTACTTC.

The CDR3 DNA reads TGTGCCAGCAGCCATGCCAATGCAGGGTTTTATGGCTACACCTTC. Its protein is CASSHANAGFYGYTF. V usage is TRBV3-1 (or the pseudogene TRBV3-2) and J usage is TRBJ1-2; possible D gene TRBD1, 5 bases. Trimming removed 3 bases from V and 5 bases from J, with 16 bases in between. This CDR3 spans 15 amino acids. CDR1 LGHDT and CDR2 YNNKEL come from the germline V gene (reference sequence).

The chain couples TRBV5-1 to TRBJ1-1; D unclear. From germline, CDR1 is SGHRS and CDR2 YFSETQ. This CDR3 region has 14 residues. V lost 0 bases to trimming and J lost 5 bases, with 11 bases between them. The CDR3 DNA sequence: TGCGCCAGCAGCTTGGGCGGAGGGTTAACTGAAGCTTTCTTT. Amino acid sequence: CASSLGGGLTEAFF.

This sequence joins TRBV12-3 or TRBV12-4 and TRBJ1-2; TRBD1 is a possible D gene (5 bases). CDR3 length: 13 amino acids. With 3 bases removed from V and 8 bases from J, the gap between germline ends came to 13 bases. CDR3: CASSLAGVEGYTF. CDR3 sequence (DNA): TGTGCCAGCAGTTTGGCGGGGGTGGAAGGCTACACCTTC.

The V call is TRBV5-1, the J call TRBJ2-3; 11 bases fit TRBD2. The CDR3 is 20 residues long. The V segment lost 0 bases and the J segment 0 bases; nucleotides outside the gene matches: 12. Germline V gives CDR1 SGHRS, CDR2 YFSETQ. CDR3 region: CASSLEASGGLRASTDTQYF. The CDR3 region has the DNA TGCGCCAGCAGCTTGGAGGCTAGCGGGGGGCTTCGTGCTAGCACAGATACGCAGTATTTT.

The chain uses TRBV6-5 and TRBJ2-3; TRBD1 matches 8 bases. V shed 6 bases and J 5 bases; nucleotides not matched to a gene: 7. The CDR3 is made up of 14 amino acids. The germline gives CDR1 MNHEY, CDR2 SVGAGI. CDR3 in amino acids: CASRPGQAIDTQYF. DNA for the CDR3: TGTGCCAGCAGGCCGGGACAGGCTATAGATACGCAGTATTTT.

This sequence joins TRBV30 and TRBJ2-7; 7 positions match TRBD1. V lost 2 bases to trimming and J lost 2 bases; unmatched junction nucleotides: 12. CDR1 and CDR2 from the germline V gene are GTSNPN and SVGIG (reference sequence). The CDR3 contains 16 residues. This CDR3 is CAWSPYSGTVTYEQYF. CDR3 nucleotides: TGTGCCTGGAGTCCTTACTCCGGGACAGTGACCTACGAGCAGTACTTC.

The J gene is TRBJ2-1, the V gene TRBV2, with D perhaps TRBD2 (5 bases). The CDR3 sequence is 14 residues long. V lost 10 bases and J 3 bases, leaving 16 bases between the germline ends. Germline V lookup: CDR1 SNHLY, CDR2 FYNNEI. The DNA for the CDR3 is TGTGCCAACCGAACTCCGGGATTCTACAATGAGCAGTTCTTC. It translates to CANRTPGFYNEQFF.

This clone showed up just once. The J gene is TRBJ1-2, the V gene TRBV28; D is possibly TRBD1 (5 bases). CDR1 is MDHEN, CDR2 SYDVKM, per germline. Trimming took 6 bases from V and 3 from J, leaving 17 bases between them. CDR3 size: 15 residues. The CDR3 spells CASSREAGGDYGYTF. The DNA of the CDR3 is TGTGCCAGCAGCCGAGAGGCGGGGGGAGACTATGGCTACACCTTC.

The chain is built from TRBV28 and TRBJ1-2; 7 bases fit TRBD1. CDR3 length equals 13 residues. Trimming cost V 6 bases and J 8 bases; bases outside gene matches: 9. Germline V gives CDR1 MDHEN, CDR2 SYDVKM. Here the CDR3 reads CASSLTGRSGYTF. The CDR3 DNA sequence: TGTGCCAGCAGCCTGACAGGGAGGAGCGGCTACACCTTC.

V gene TRBV2 combines with J gene TRBJ1-5; 8 bases fit TRBD1. CDR1 and CDR2 from the germline V gene are SNHLY and FYNNEI. There are 14 residues in the CDR3. V lost 6 bases to trimming and J lost 2 bases; unmatched junction nucleotides: 3. The CDR3 protein is CASREGQGNQPQHF. The DNA of the CDR3 is TGTGCCAGCAGGGAGGGACAGGGCAATCAGCCCCAGCATTTT.

The count of this clone is one. The genes are TRBV11-3 and TRBJ1-4; D remains unclear. The CDR3 contains 18 residues. Germline CDR1 reads SGHNT; CDR2 reads YENEEA. V was shortened by 6 bases and J by 6 bases, with 26 bases between the two germline ends. CDR3 DNA: TGTGCCAGCAGATCCCCGCCGAGGACCCGTTGGGGAGATGAAAAACTGTTTTTT. Translating it yields CASRSPPRTRWGDEKLFF.

This chain joins TRBV27 and TRBJ1-2, with D perhaps TRBD1 (5 bases). This CDR3 region has 14 residues. V was pared by 6 bases and J by 2 bases, with 13 bases between. CDR1 is MNHEY, CDR2 SMNVEV, per germline (reference sequence). As DNA, the CDR3 is TGTGCCAGCAGCCCAACCTCAGGGAACTATGGCTACACCTTC. Its translation is CASSPTSGNYGYTF.

This clone was counted once. This chain links TRBV29-1 with TRBJ2-1; 8 positions agree with TRBD1. In germline, CDR1 is SQVTM, CDR2 ANQGSEA. CDR3 length: 16 amino acids. V trimming: 3 bases; J trimming: 1 base; junction bases outside the gene matches: 8. The CDR3 region has the DNA TGCAGCGTTGAGAACGACAGGGGTGGATCCTACAATGAGCAGTTCTTC. Its protein is CSVENDRGGSYNEQFF.

This chain joins TRBV27 and TRBJ1-3; D gene uncertain. The CDR3 contains 15 residues. Trimming cost V 0 bases and J 0 bases, with 6 bases left between them. CDR1 MNHEY and CDR2 SMNVEV come from the germline V gene (reference sequence). CDR3 bases: TGTGCCAGCAGTTTATCGCGGAGCTCTGGAAACACCATATATTTT. Translating it yields CASSLSRSSGNTIYF.

J is TRBJ1-5 and V is TRBV29-1; D uncertain. Trimming took 4 bases from V and 5 from J, leaving 12 bases between them. The CDR3 covers 13 residues. From germline, CDR1 is SQVTM and CDR2 ANQGSEA. CDR3 amino acids: CSVGHSRYQPQHF. The CDR3, as DNA: TGCAGCGTTGGACACAGCAGGTATCAGCCCCAGCATTTT.

The rearrangement uses TRBV11-2 and TRBJ1-1; no clear D gene. Deletions cut 4 bases from V and 0 bases from J, with 6 bases between. The CDR3 contains 13 residues. The germline V gene encodes CDR1 SGHAT and CDR2 FQNNGV. The CDR3 loop is CASSSLLNTEAFF. DNA of the CDR3: TGTGCCAGCAGCTCCCTTCTGAACACTGAAGCTTTCTTT.

The chain is built from TRBV6-1 and TRBJ1-1; TRBD1 might be the D (5 bases). V shed 3 bases and J shed 4 bases, with 18 bases lying between them. The CDR3 has 16 amino acids. Germline V lookup: CDR1 MNHNS, CDR2 SASEGT. The CDR3 region has the DNA TGTGCCAGCAGTGATAATTTTGGGGCAGTAGGCACTGAAGCTTTCTTT. Protein sequence: CASSDNFGAVGTEAFF.

The V call is TRBV6-2 or TRBV6-3, the J call TRBJ1-5; no clear D gene. Trimming stripped 6 bases from V and 7 bases from J, with 13 bases between. The CDR3 loop spans 13 amino acids. CDR1 and CDR2 from the germline V gene are MNHEY and SVGEGT. CDR3 region: CASSPARGQPQHF. The DNA for the CDR3 is TGTGCCAGCAGCCCTGCCCGGGGACAGCCCCAGCATTTT.

The chain has TRBV2 and TRBJ2-1; 9 bases are a match to TRBD1. Germline V CDR1 and CDR2: SNHLY, FYNNEI. This CDR3 comprises 15 residues. Unmatched junction bases numbered 10, after V lost 6 bases and J lost 7 bases. CDR3: CASSLDRGGRNEQFF. In DNA form, the CDR3 reads TGTGCCAGCAGCCTCGACAGGGGGGGTCGGAATGAGCAGTTCTTC. Supplemented by reference TRBV2 and TRBJ2-1, the full variable domain reads EPEVTQTPSHQVTQMGQEVILRCVPISNHLYFYWYRQILGQKVEFLVSFYNNEISEKSEIFDDQFSVERPDGSNFTLKIRSTKLEDSAMYFCASSLDRGGRNEQFFGPGTRLTVL.

V and J are TRBV11-2 and TRBJ2-1; D possibly corresponds to TRBD2 (5 bases). The germline V gene encodes CDR1 SGHAT and CDR2 FQNNGV. The V and J ends lost 0 bases and 15 bases respectively, with 24 bases between them. The CDR3 runs to 16 residues. The CDR3 DNA reads TGTGCCAGCAGCTTAGATAGTCCAGTCAGGTTTGGGAGTTGGTTCTTC. Translating it yields CASSLDSPVRFGSWFF.